The 20 T cell receptor beta chains below come from one sample, sequenced in a study of CD8 T cells in ankylosing spondylitis. Notes on the study in general: Apparently characteristic of ankylosing spondylitis blood was a TCR beta motif (eight highly homologous variants).

TCRdb redid the calling of the 5' RACE reads with MiXCR, one entry per CDR3 protein. Among some 240,000 distinct CDR3 sequences listed, 6% to 8.5% were seen once. No cognate antigen is known for these TCRs. Material: blood, either unsorted or a sorted T cell fraction (not recorded which). The receptors shown here come from a male donor with ankylosing spondylitis.

There are many counts of this clonotype. The junction departs from the called germline gene at one end, perhaps through a read error. This sequence joins TRBV29-1 and TRBJ2-7, with TRBD1 matching over 7 bases. This CDR3 has 12 residues. Per germline, CDR1 SQVTM and CDR2 ANQGSEA. Written as DNA, the CDR3 is TGCAGCGTTGAAGAGGGATCCGGGACAGTGGTATTC. Translated, it gives CSVEEGSGTVVF.

This clonotype occurred many times. The chain is built from TRBV2 and TRBJ2-2; no clear D. Between the trimmed V and J ends, which lost 7 bases and 0 bases, there was a span of 9 bases. CDR3 length equals 14 residues. Germline V gene data show CDR1 as SNHLY and CDR2 as FYNNEI. CDR3 bases: TGTGCCAGCATTCAGGAGACGAACACCGGGGAGCTGTTTTTT. This codes for CASIQETNTGELFF.

This clonotype came up many times. The gene calls are TRBV4-1 and TRBJ1-2; possible D gene TRBD1, 5 bases. The germline V gene has CDR1 MGHRA and CDR2 YSYEKL. Between the trimmed V and J ends, which lost 3 bases and 0 bases, there was a span of 14 bases. The CDR3 is made up of 16 amino acids. The DNA of the CDR3 is TGCGCCAGCAGCCAGACCGACAGTCGCTCTAACTATGGCTACACCTTC. Residues: CASSQTDSRSNYGYTF.

This chain uses TRBV6-1 with TRBJ2-7; TRBD1 is a possible D gene (6 bases). This CDR3 spans 14 amino acids. Trimming took off 3 bases at V and 4 bases at J, with 13 bases between the two ends. Germline V CDR1 and CDR2: MNHNS, SASEGT. The CDR3 loop reads CASSDGGLPYEQYF. The CDR3 DNA reads as TGTGCCAGCAGTGATGGGGGCCTTCCGTACGAGCAGTACTTC.

This clonotype was detected a few times. This chain uses TRBV7-9 with TRBJ2-7, with D perhaps matching TRBD1 or TRBD2 (6 bases each). CDR1 and CDR2 from the germline V gene are SEHNR and FQNEAQ (reference sequence). The CDR3 spans 14 residues. The germline V and J ends were trimmed by 3 bases and 3 bases, with 12 bases remaining between them. This chain's CDR3 is CASSFGGRDYEQYF. Written as DNA, the CDR3 is TGTGCCAGCAGCTTTGGGGGGCGCGACTACGAGCAGTACTTC.

This clonotype was observed at least ten times. The rearrangement links TRBV24-1 to TRBJ1-1; possibly TRBD1 for D (5 bases). Deletions cut 5 bases from V and 0 bases from J, with 9 bases between. Germline lookup yields CDR1 KGHDR and CDR2 SFDVKD. This CDR3 spans 14 amino acids. The CDR3 here is CATSAGLMNTEAFF. The CDR3 bases are TGTGCCACCAGTGCGGGACTCATGAACACTGAAGCTTTCTTT.

This clonotype was picked up many times. The rearrangement links TRBV29-1 to TRBJ2-5, with D unclear. V gave up 3 bases and J gave up 3 bases, with 11 bases separating them. The germline CDR1 and CDR2 sequences are SQVTM and ANQGSEA. CDR3 length: 13 residues. Here the CDR3 reads CSVEAVLEETQYF. The DNA of the CDR3 is TGCAGCGTTGAGGCGGTTTTGGAAGAGACCCAGTACTTC. Full variable domain (outside the CDR3, taken from reference TRBV29-1 and TRBJ2-5): SAVISQKPSRDICQRGTSLTIQCQVDSQVTMMFWYRQQPGQSLTLIATANQGSEATYESGFVIDKFPISRPNLTFSTLTVSNMSPEDSSIYLCSVEAVLEETQYFGPGTRLLVL.

The table lists this clonotype with many counts. The genes are TRBV6-2 or TRBV6-3 and TRBJ2-1; perhaps D is TRBD1 or TRBD2 (5 bases each). The CDR3 consists of 15 residues. V was cut by 2 bases and J by 2 bases, with 10 bases left in between. Germline V CDR1 and CDR2: MNHEY, SVGEGT. The chain's CDR3 is CASSYGGGPYNEQFF. The CDR3 DNA sequence: TGTGCCAGCAGTTACGGGGGTGGCCCCTACAATGAGCAGTTCTTC.

In this sample, this clonotype turned up many times. This sequence joins TRBV2 and TRBJ2-4, with no clear D. The V and J ends lost 7 bases and 1 base respectively, with 5 bases between them. The CDR3 covers 12 residues. The germline V gene has CDR1 SNHLY and CDR2 FYNNEI. This CDR3 reads CASKEAKNIQYF. The CDR3 nucleotides read TGTGCCAGCAAGGAGGCCAAAAACATTCAGTACTTC. The variable domain in full, completed from reference TRBV2 and TRBJ2-4, reads EPEVTQTPSHQVTQMGQEVILRCVPISNHLYFYWYRQILGQKVEFLVSFYNNEISEKSEIFDDQFSVERPDGSNFTLKIRSTKLEDSAMYFCASKEAKNIQYFGAGTRLSVL.

This clonotype was counted many times. This chain links TRBV5-5 with TRBJ2-1; 8 bases line up with TRBD2. V was clipped by 0 bases and J by 13 bases; unmatched bases: 3. Germline CDR1 is SGHKS and CDR2 is YYEKEE (reference sequence). This CDR3 has 12 amino acids. The DNA of the CDR3 is TGTGCCAGCAGCTTGGGACTAGCGAGTCAGTTCTTC. Protein sequence: CASSLGLASQFF.

This clonotype was recorded at least ten times. This sequence joins TRBV7-4 and TRBJ1-5, with a tentative D call TRBD1 (5 bases). Trimming took off 0 bases at V and 7 bases at J, with 16 bases between the two ends. The CDR3 has 16 amino acids. Germline V gene sequence: CDR1 SGHVT, CDR2 SQSDAQ. The CDR3 coding sequence is TGTGCCAGCAGCTTAGCGACGGGGGGTGATCGACAGCCCCAGCATTTT. Protein sequence: CASSLATGGDRQPQHF.

This clonotype was picked up many times. This chain's CDR3 is CASSLGLAGGLYEQYF. DNA of the CDR3: TGTGCCAGCAGCTTGGGACTAGCGGGAGGTCTATACGAGCAGTACTTC. J is TRBJ2-7 and V is TRBV5-6; TRBD2 matches at 13 bases. The trim removed 0 bases at V and 4 bases at J, leaving 4 bases unmatched. There are 16 residues in the CDR3. The germline gives CDR1 SGHDT, CDR2 YYEEEE. The complete variable domain, with remaining parts taken from reference TRBV5-6 and TRBJ2-7, reads DAGVTQSPTHLIKTRGQQVTLRCSPKSGHDTVSWYQQALGQGPQFIFQYYEEEERQRGNFPDRFSGHQFPNYSSELNVNALLLGDSALYLCASSLGLAGGLYEQYFGPGTRLTVT.

The chain carries TRBV27 and TRBJ2-3; 7 bases line up with TRBD2. The CDR3 spans 16 residues. The germline CDR1 and CDR2 sequences are MNHEY and SMNVEV (reference sequence). Trimming removed 6 bases from V and 5 bases from J; junction bases left unmatched: 14. The CDR3 here is CASRPSLADRIDTQYF. The CDR3 bases are TGTGCCAGCAGGCCTTCTCTAGCGGATCGTATAGATACGCAGTATTTT.

The chain uses TRBV9 and TRBJ1-4; D not certain. Deletions cut 2 bases from V and 7 bases from J, with 15 bases between. The germline gives CDR1 SGDLS, CDR2 YYNGEE. This CDR3 is 15 amino acids long. The CDR3 DNA is TGTGCCAGCAGCGTGGAAAGCAACCAAAGTGAAAAACTGTTTTTT. It translates to CASSVESNQSEKLFF.

The table lists this clonotype with many counts. The J gene is TRBJ2-1, the V gene TRBV5-1; 11 bases align to TRBD2. CDR3 length: 15 amino acids. The germline gives CDR1 SGHRS, CDR2 YFSETQ. After removal of 2 bases from V and 6 bases from J, the junction contained 4 bases not matched to a gene. In nucleotides, the CDR3 is TGCGCCAGCAGCTTCGCCGGGACTAGCGGCAATGAGCAGTTCTTC. It specifies CASSFAGTSGNEQFF.

This clonotype was observed at least ten times. The chain has TRBV4-3 and TRBJ1-1, with D tentatively TRBD1 (6 bases). Germline CDR1 is LGHNA and CDR2 is YSLEER. This CDR3 has 18 amino acids. V lost 0 bases to trimming and J lost 4 bases, with 21 bases between them. As DNA, the CDR3 is TGCGCCAGCAGCCAAGAAGTATTGGGCAGGGGAGGAAGCACTGAAGCTTTCTTT. Its protein product is CASSQEVLGRGGSTEAFF.

This clonotype showed up just a few times. The genes are TRBV7-9 and TRBJ2-1; TRBD2 aligns across 7 bases. V shed 2 bases, J shed 5 bases, and the junction held 9 bases outside the gene matches. Germline CDR1 reads SEHNR; CDR2 reads FQNEAQ (reference sequence). The length of the CDR3 is 16 residues. DNA for the CDR3: TGTGCCAGCAGCTTATGGGGGGGAGAGCCTAACAATGAGCAGTTCTTC. Protein: CASSLWGGEPNNEQFF.

This chain's CDR3 is CASSLVSSRAEQYF. DNA for the CDR3: TGTGCCAGCAGCTTAGTAAGCTCCCGGGCCGAGCAGTACTTC. This chain joins TRBV11-2 and TRBJ2-7; D is unresolved. This CDR3 is 14 amino acids long. Trimming took off 1 base at V and 6 bases at J, with 13 bases between the two ends. Germline values: CDR1 SGHAT, CDR2 FQNNGV.

This clonotype was observed many times. The chain is built from TRBV20-1 and TRBJ2-2, with D possibly matching TRBD1 (6 bases). The CDR3 consists of 13 residues. Trimming took off 5 bases at V and 1 base at J, with 8 bases between the two ends. Germline CDR1 reads DFQATT; CDR2 reads SNEGSKA (reference sequence). CDR3 sequence: CSAPGQNTGELFF. The CDR3 DNA follows: TGCAGTGCTCCGGGACAGAACACCGGGGAGCTGTTTTTT.

This clonotype occurred a few times. The V call is TRBV27, the J call TRBJ2-1, with TRBD1 matching over 9 bases. The CDR3 is 15 residues long. Germline assignment: CDR1 MNHEY and CDR2 SMNVEV (reference sequence). The V and J ends lost 7 bases and 14 bases, in that order; junction bases with no gene match: 18. CDR3 nucleotides: TGTGCCAGCACCCCTACGGGACAGGGACCTAAGGTGGAGTTCTTC. This translates into CASTPTGQGPKVEFF.